The clone carrying this T cell receptor (beta chain) was picked up a small number of times. Its antigen remains unidentified. These data belong to a study of T cell repertoires in cytomegalovirus infection. In the study overall: Indications came from public TCR beta signatures; they pointed to CMV infection and to a matching HLA type. Study-wide points: Cumulated frequencies of public TCR beta families served to identify carriers of CMV plus the relevant HLA. HLA-C-restricted CMV clonotypes gave the most frequent clonotype in two of eight donors.

From germline, CDR1 is SGHVS and CDR2 FNYEAQ. V was shortened by 1 base and J by 6 bases, with 7 bases between the two germline ends. The CDR3 is made up of 13 amino acids. TCRdb processed the reads anew with MiXCR; each CDR3 protein has one entry. The data show 510,000 or so distinct CDR3 sequences, around a quarter seen once. Sequencing input: PBMCs. V and J are TRBV7-6 and TRBJ2-1; the D is unclear. The TCR was taken from a human donor in good health (CMV status not recorded). Some clones in this sample may be carry-over from other donors' samples. As DNA, the CDR3 is TGTGCCAGCAGCTTAGTACCCTCCAATGAGCAGTTCTTC. It yields the protein CASSLVPSNEQFF.